This TCR beta chain was identified in a study of T cell responses to AZD1222 COVID-19 vaccine. Germline loops: CDR1 KGHSH, CDR2 LQKENI. Trimming stripped 2 bases from V and 0 bases from J, with 19 bases between. The CDR3 loop spans 19 amino acids. Only in-frame clones appear in the TCRdb table, and some are missing; sequencing was by immunoSEQ multiplex PCR. Among approximately 92,000 clones listed, about 90% were seen once. The sequencing used peripheral blood, collected on day 0 of AZD1222 vaccination. This clonotype was sampled from an adult in good health. J is TRBJ2-2 and V is TRBV18, with D hard to call. CDR3 protein: CASSPATLLDRSNTGELFF. CDR3 sequence (DNA): TGTGCCAGCTCACCAGCGACCTTACTGGATCGATCGAACACCGGGGAGCTGTTTTTT.